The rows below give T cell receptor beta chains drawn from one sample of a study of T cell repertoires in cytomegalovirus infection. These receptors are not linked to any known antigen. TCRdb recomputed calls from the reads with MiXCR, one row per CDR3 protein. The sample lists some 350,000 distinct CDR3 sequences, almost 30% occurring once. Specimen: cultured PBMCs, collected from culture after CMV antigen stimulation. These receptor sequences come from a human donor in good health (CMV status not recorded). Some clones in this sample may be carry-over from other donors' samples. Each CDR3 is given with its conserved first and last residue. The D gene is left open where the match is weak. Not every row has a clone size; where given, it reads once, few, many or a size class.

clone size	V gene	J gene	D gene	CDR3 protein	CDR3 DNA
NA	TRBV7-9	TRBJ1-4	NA	CASSSTANPTNEKLFF	TGTGCCAGCAGCTCTACAGCTAATCCAACTAATGAAAAACTGTTTTTT
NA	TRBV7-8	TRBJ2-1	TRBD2	CASSPLAGGLSNEQFF	TGTGCCAGCAGCCCACTAGCGGGAGGCCTCTCCAATGAGCAGTTCTTC
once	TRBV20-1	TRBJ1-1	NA	CSALPLGEMNTEAFF	TGCAGTGCGCTCCCCCTCGGGGAGATGAACACTGAAGCTTTCTTT
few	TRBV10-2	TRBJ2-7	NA	CASKDTPSYEQYF	TGCGCCAGCAAGGATACCCCCTCCTACGAGCAGTACTTC
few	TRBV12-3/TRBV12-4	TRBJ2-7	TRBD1	CASARDSRGYEQYF	TGTGCCAGCGCCCGGGACAGCAGAGGCTACGAGCAGTACTTC
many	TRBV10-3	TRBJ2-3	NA	CAISRSAPSTDTQYF	TGTGCCATCAGCCGTAGCGCCCCGAGCACAGATACGCAGTATTTT
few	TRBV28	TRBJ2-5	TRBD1	CASSFTRPDRVLQTQYF	TGTGCCAGCAGTTTCACCCGACCGGACAGGGTGTTGCAGACCCAGTACTTC
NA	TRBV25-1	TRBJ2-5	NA	CASGGASVGFQETQYF	TGTGCCAGCGGGGGAGCCTCAGTTGGGTTTCAAGAGACCCAGTACTTC
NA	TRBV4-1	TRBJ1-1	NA	CASSQRSPLLSGQNTEAFF	TGCGCCAGCAGCCAACGATCGCCTTTGCTATCCGGACAGAACACTGAAGCTTTCTTT
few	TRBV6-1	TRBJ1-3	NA	CASSENSGTSGNTIYF	TGTGCCAGCAGTGAAAATTCAGGGACCTCTGGAAACACCATATATTTT
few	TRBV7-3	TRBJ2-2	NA	CASSMDSTGELFF	TGTGCCAGCAGCATGGACAGTACCGGGGAGCTGTTTTTT
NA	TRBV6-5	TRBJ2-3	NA	CASSHRQPTDTQYF	TGTGCCAGCAGTCATCGACAACCCACAGATACGCAGTATTTT
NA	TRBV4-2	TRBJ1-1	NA	CTSSQMGGLNTEAFF	TGTACCAGCAGCCAAATGGGAGGGCTGAACACTGAAGCTTTCTTT
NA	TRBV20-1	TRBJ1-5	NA	CSAEAWAGDQPQHF	TGCAGTGCTGAAGCTTGGGCAGGGGATCAGCCCCAGCATTTT
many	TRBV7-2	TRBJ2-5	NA	CASSLAPGGGETQYF	TGTGCCAGCAGCTTAGCGCCGGGGGGCGGGGAGACCCAGTACTTC
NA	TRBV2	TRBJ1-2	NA	CASLGGLDYGYTF	TGTGCCAGCCTGGGGGGTTTGGACTATGGCTACACCTTC
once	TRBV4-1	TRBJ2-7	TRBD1	CASSPGTEVTYEQYF	TGTGCCAGCAGCCCGGGGACAGAGGTCACCTACGAGCAGTACTTC
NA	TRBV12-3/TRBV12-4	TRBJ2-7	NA	CASGRRSYEQYF	TGTGCCAGCGGCCGCAGGAGCTACGAGCAGTACTTC
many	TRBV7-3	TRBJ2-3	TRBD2	CASSVTSGYTGTQYF	TGTGCCAGCAGCGTGACTAGCGGTTATACGGGTACGCAGTATTTT
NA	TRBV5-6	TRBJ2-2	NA	CASSPMDFPNTGELFF	TGTGCCAGCAGCCCAATGGACTTCCCCAACACCGGGGAGCTGTTTTTT
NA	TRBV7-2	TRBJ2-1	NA	CASSLVASPTGNEQFF	TGTGCCAGCAGCTTAGTTGCTAGCCCGACGGGAAATGAGCAGTTCTTC
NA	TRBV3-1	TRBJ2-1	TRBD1	CASSSTGIRGNEQFF	TGTGCCAGCAGCTCGACAGGGATAAGGGGCAATGAGCAGTTCTTC
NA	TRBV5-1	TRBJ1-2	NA	CASSFLSYGYTF	TGCGCCAGCAGCTTTCTATCCTATGGCTACACCTTC
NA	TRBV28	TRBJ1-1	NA	CASSPAYGEAFF	TGTGCCAGCAGTCCTGCCTACGGTGAAGCTTTCTTT
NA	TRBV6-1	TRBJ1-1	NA	CATLTTGKAEAFF	TGTGCCACATTGACAACAGGGAAGGCTGAAGCTTTCTTT
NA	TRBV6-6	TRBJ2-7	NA	CASSYYRKEQYF	TGTGCCAGCAGTTACTACCGGAAAGAGCAGTACTTC
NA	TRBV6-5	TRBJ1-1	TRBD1	CASSKTGVYTEAFF	TGTGCCAGCAGCAAAACAGGGGTGTACACTGAAGCTTTCTTT
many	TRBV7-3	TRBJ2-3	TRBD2	CASSLTVAGLSDTQYF	TGTGCCAGCAGCTTAACGGTAGCGGGGCTGTCAGATACGCAGTATTTT
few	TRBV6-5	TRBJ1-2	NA	CASSQEGMSYGYTF	TGTGCCAGCAGTCAGGAGGGGATGAGCTATGGCTACACCTTC
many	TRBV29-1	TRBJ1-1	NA	CSVVPRNTEAFF	TGCAGCGTTGTCCCAAGGAACACTGAAGCTTTCTTT
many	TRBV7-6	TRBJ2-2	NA	CASSLATNTGELFF	TGTGCCAGCAGCTTAGCCACGAACACCGGGGAGCTGTTTTTT
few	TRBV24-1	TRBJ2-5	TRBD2	CATSDSGLAGGETQYF	TGTGCCACCAGTGACTCGGGACTAGCGGGAGGAGAGACCCAGTACTTC
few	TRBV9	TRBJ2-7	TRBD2	CASSVGILAGIYEQYF	TGTGCCAGCAGCGTAGGGATCCTAGCGGGAATCTACGAGCAGTACTTC
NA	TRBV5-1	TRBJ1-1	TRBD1	CASSKPETGVGTEAFF	TGCGCCAGCAGCAAACCAGAGACAGGGGTGGGCACTGAAGCTTTCTTT
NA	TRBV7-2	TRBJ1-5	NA	CASSYRVGQPQHF	TGTGCCAGCAGCTACAGGGTCGGGCAGCCCCAGCATTTT
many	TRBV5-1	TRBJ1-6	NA	CASSSSWDGNSPLHF	TGCGCCAGCAGCTCCTCCTGGGACGGAAATTCACCCCTCCACTTT
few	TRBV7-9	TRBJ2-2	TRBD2	CASSSPGTSRDGELFF	TGTGCCAGCAGCTCGCCCGGGACTAGCAGGGACGGGGAGCTGTTTTTT
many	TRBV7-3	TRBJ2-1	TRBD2	CASSLVSGALNEQFF	TGTGCCAGCAGCTTAGTTAGCGGGGCGCTCAATGAGCAGTTCTTC
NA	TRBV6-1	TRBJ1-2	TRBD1	CASSEVGTGYGYTF	TGTGCCAGCAGTGAAGTCGGGACAGGCTATGGCTACACCTTC
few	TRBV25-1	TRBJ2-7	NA	CASSSSGPGNEQYF	TGTGCCAGCAGTTCCTCGGGACCGGGGAACGAGCAGTACTTC
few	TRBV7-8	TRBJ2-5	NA	CASSFGGWETQYF	TGTGCCAGCAGCTTTGGGGGATGGGAGACCCAGTACTTC
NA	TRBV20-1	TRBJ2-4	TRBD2	CSTTRLAGEKNIQYF	TGCAGTACTACAAGACTAGCGGGAGAAAAGAACATTCAGTACTTC
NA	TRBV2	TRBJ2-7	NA	CASREGGSEQYF	TGTGCCAGCAGGGAAGGAGGGTCCGAGCAGTACTTC
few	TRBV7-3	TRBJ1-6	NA	CASSLSSTGYNSPLHF	TGTGCCAGCAGCTTATCTTCGACAGGCTATAATTCACCCCTCCACTTT
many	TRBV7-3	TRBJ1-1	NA	CASAYGGPRAEAFF	TGTGCCAGCGCCTACGGGGGGCCACGGGCTGAAGCTTTCTTT
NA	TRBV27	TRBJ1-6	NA	CASSLNGYSPLHF	TGTGCCAGCAGTTTGAATGGTTATTCACCCCTCCACTTT
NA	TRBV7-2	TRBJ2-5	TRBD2	CASSLTGRGGETQYF	TGTGCCAGCAGCTTGACCGGGAGGGGGGGGGAGACCCAGTACTTC
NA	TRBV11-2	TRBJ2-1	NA	CASSRVWNNEQFF	TGTGCCAGCAGCCGGGTGTGGAACAATGAGCAGTTCTTC
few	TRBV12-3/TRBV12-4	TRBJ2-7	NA	CASSLDSLSYEQYF	TGTGCCAGCAGTTTAGACAGTCTATCCTACGAGCAGTACTTC
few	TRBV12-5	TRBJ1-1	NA	CASGLVRAEINTEAFF	TGTGCTAGTGGTTTGGTAAGGGCAGAAATAAACACTGAAGCTTTCTTT